One sample yielded the 19 T cell receptor beta chains listed below, sequenced in a study of T cell responses to AZD1222 COVID-19 vaccine. Some clones are missing from TCRdb's copy, which holds only in-frame ones; the method was immunoSEQ multiplex PCR. The repertoire consists of around 28,000 clones, with around four fifths occurring once and the leading ten covering around 6.1%. This material consisted of peripheral blood, taken on day 0 of AZD1222 vaccination. Receptors were obtained from an adult in good health.

In nucleotides, the CDR3 is TGTGCCACTTCCGACAGGGATTTGACTGAAGCTTTCTTT. Translation gives CATSDRDLTEAFF. The chain is built from TRBV6-5 and TRBJ1-1; 7 bases line up with TRBD1. V dropped 10 bases and J dropped 5; count of bases not matched to a gene: 10. Germline-derived CDR1 and CDR2 are MNHEY and SVGAGI. The CDR3 contains 13 residues.

This chain connects TRBV9 to TRBJ2-1, with 10 bases identical to TRBD2. There are 21 residues in the CDR3. The V gene's germline CDR1 is SGDLS and CDR2 YYNGEE. J was trimmed by 1 base and V by 0 bases; bases with no gene match: 16. The CDR3 DNA is TGTGCCAGCAGCGTAGATCCTCCTAGCGGGAGAGGGATAGGGTCCTACAATGAGCAGTTCTTC. Translating gives CASSVDPPSGRGIGSYNEQFF.

The chain carries TRBV6-1 and TRBJ2-5, with 9 bases that match TRBD2. J was trimmed by 1 base and V by 1 base; bases with no gene match: 4. CDR3 length equals 16 residues. Looked up from germline, CDR1 is MNHNS and CDR2 is SASEGT. CDR3 in amino acids: CASSEGVSGGQETQYF. The CDR3 DNA reads TGTGCCAGCAGTGAAGGTGTTAGCGGGGGCCAAGAGACCCAGTACTTC.

This rearrangement joins TRBV18 to TRBJ2-7, with 9 bases aligning to TRBD1. The CDR3 extends over 15 amino acids. The V segment lost 0 bases and the J segment 7 bases; nucleotides outside the gene matches: 7. The germline V gene encodes CDR1 KGHSH and CDR2 LQKENI. This chain's CDR3 is CASSPPGTGGCEQYV. The CDR3, as DNA: TGTGCCAGCTCACCACCGGGCACAGGGGGCTGTGAGCAGTACGTC.

This rearrangement joins TRBV10-1 to TRBJ1-2; D is unresolved. CDR1 WNHNN and CDR2 SYGVQD come from the germline V gene (reference sequence). The CDR3 covers 11 residues. V gave up 3 bases and J gave up 8 bases, with 7 bases separating them. CDR3 residues: CASSDGKGYTF. In DNA, the CDR3 is TGCGCCAGCAGTGATGGGAAGGGCTACACCTTC.

CDR3 protein: CASSSGQANTIYF. In DNA form, the CDR3 reads TGCGCCAGCAGCTCCGGTCAAGCTAACACCATATATTTT. The V call is TRBV5-1, the J call TRBJ1-3, with D unclear. This CDR3 spans 13 amino acids. Germline CDR1 and CDR2: SGHRS and YFSETQ. The V end was cut by 3 bases, the J end by 7 bases, with 11 bases between.

The V and J genes are TRBV18 and TRBJ2-2; 9 nucleotides line up with TRBD2. Germline V gives CDR1 KGHSH, CDR2 LQKENI. The CDR3 covers 18 residues. V was pared by 2 bases and J by 1 base, with 8 bases of the junction left unmatched. CDR3 sequence reads: CASSPIMSGGRNTGELFF. Written as DNA, the CDR3 is TGTGCCAGCTCACCAATCATGAGCGGGGGGCGGAACACCGGGGAGCTGTTTTTT.

Details on this clone: At one end, the junction sequence differs from germline, possibly due to a read error. J is TRBJ1-2 and V is TRBV5-1; 7 bases agree with TRBD1. The CDR3 sequence is 16 residues long. Germline CDR1 SGHRS, CDR2 YFSETQ. Written as DNA, the CDR3 is TGCGCCAGCAGTTTGGATGATTCAGGGGGAATCTATGGCTACACCTTC. Amino acid sequence: CASSLDDSGGIYGYTF.

This clone was seen once. This chain links TRBV7-2 with TRBJ1-5; 9 bases are shared with TRBD1. The V and J ends lost 5 bases and 0 bases, in that order; junction bases with no gene match: 5. CDR3 length: 16 residues. From germline, CDR1 is SGHTA and CDR2 FQGNSA. CDR3 sequence reads: CASSATGGGSNQPQHF. CDR3 DNA sequence: TGTGCCAGCAGCGCCACAGGGGGCGGTAGCAATCAGCCCCAGCATTTT.

The chain uses TRBV4-3 and TRBJ2-6, with D maybe TRBD1 (5 bases). Germline V gene sequence: CDR1 LGHNA, CDR2 YSLEER. The CDR3 is 17 amino acids. V shed 0 bases and J shed 0 bases, with 9 bases lying between them. The CDR3, as DNA: TGCGCCAGCAGCCAAGAAGGGGATAGCTCTGGGGCCAACGTCCTGACTTTC. Translating it yields CASSQEGDSSGANVLTF.

The chain carries TRBV29-1 and TRBJ2-7; TRBD1 agrees at 9 bases. This CDR3 is built from 13 residues. Unmatched junction bases numbered 7, after V lost 4 bases and J lost 6 bases. Germline V gene lookup returns CDR1 SQVTM and CDR2 ANQGSEA. CDR3 DNA sequence: TGCAGCGTTGTAAGGGACAGGGTGGGCGAGCAGTACTTC. Its protein is CSVVRDRVGEQYF.

The chain links TRBV18 to TRBJ2-7; possibly TRBD1 for D (5 bases). CDR1 KGHSH and CDR2 LQKENI come from the germline V gene. V was pared by 2 bases and J by 2 bases, with 10 bases between. The CDR3 runs to 14 residues. CDR3 sequence (DNA): TGTGCCAGCTCACCAATCACAGGAGCCTACGAGCAGTACTTC. Translating it yields CASSPITGAYEQYF.

The chain employs TRBV25-1 and TRBJ2-2; D may correspond to TRBD1 or TRBD2 (5 bases each). Germline values: CDR1 MGHDK, CDR2 SYGVNS. Trimming took 2 bases from V and 3 from J, leaving 13 bases between them. The CDR3 loop spans 16 amino acids. The CDR3 here is CASSEGRGGYTGELFF. For the CDR3, the DNA is TGTGCCAGCAGTGAAGGTCGGGGCGGGTACACCGGGGAGCTGTTTTTT.

The gene calls are TRBV6-5 and TRBJ1-2; possibly TRBD1 for D (5 bases). CDR3 length equals 13 residues. CDR1 is MNHEY, CDR2 SVGAGI, per germline. V lost 7 bases and J 5 bases, leaving 14 bases between the germline ends. The CDR3 loop reads CASILTDGYGYTF. For the CDR3, the DNA is TGTGCCAGCATCCTGACAGATGGGTATGGCTACACCTTC.

The chain recombines TRBV6-1 with TRBJ2-7; D possibly uses TRBD1 or TRBD2 (5 bases each). CDR1 is MNHNS, CDR2 SASEGT, per germline. The CDR3 covers 16 residues. The V gene lost 4 bases and the J gene lost 4 bases, with 20 bases spanning the gap. The CDR3 DNA reads as TGTGCCAGCAGTGGGGGGAGCCGAGACAGAAAGTACGAGCAGTACGTC. It translates to CASSGGSRDRKYEQYV.

The gene calls are TRBV21-1 and TRBJ2-7; TRBD2, the table's D call, lacks a check against the DNA. TRBV21-1 is flagged as a pseudogene. The CDR3 spans 18 residues. CDR3 sequence (DNA): TGTGCCAGCAGCAAAGTGGCGAAGGCCTCACCCCTAGAGTACGAGCAGTACGTC. This encodes CASSKVAKASPLEYEQYV.

The genes are TRBV4-1 and TRBJ1-5, with TRBD1 as a possible D gene (6 bases). The CDR3 loop spans 15 amino acids. The V end lost 5 bases, the J end lost 3 bases, and 14 bases lay between the germline ends. CDR1 MGHRA and CDR2 YSYEKL come from the germline V gene. CDR3 amino acids: CASSAYRDTNQPQHF. CDR3 nucleotide sequence: TGCGCCAGCAGCGCGTACCGGGACACCAATCAGCCCCAGCATTTT.

The rearrangement links TRBV6-5 to TRBJ1-2; the D is unclear. V lost 4 bases and J 2 bases, leaving 8 bases between the germline ends. CDR1 is MNHEY, CDR2 SVGAGI, per germline. The CDR3 consists of 13 residues. The CDR3 sequence is CASSFDPNYGYTF. The CDR3, as DNA: TGTGCCAGCAGTTTCGACCCCAACTATGGCTACACCTTC.

The chain carries TRBV6-1 and TRBJ2-7; possibly TRBD1 or TRBD2 for D (5 bases each). There are 18 residues in the CDR3. Germline V gene lookup returns CDR1 MNHNS and CDR2 SASEGT. V shed 3 bases and J shed 2 bases, with 23 bases lying between them. CDR3 DNA: TGTGCCAGCAGTGAGCCCGTTACGGGACCCCGCGGCCCCTACGAGCAGTACGTC. This translates into CASSEPVTGPRGPYEQYV.